One sample yielded the 6 T cell receptor beta chains listed below, sequenced in a study of blood T cell repertoires in COVID-19. Assay: immunoSEQ multiplex PCR; the TCRdb copy retains only in-frame clones and omits some. The repertoire includes hundreds of thousands of clones, about 88% of them detected once, and about 3% sits in the top ten. Sequences were obtained from PBMCs or T cells enriched from blood (not recorded which). Every receptor here comes from a woman aged 50 to 60 who had recovered from COVID-19.

The chain couples TRBV4-2 to TRBJ1-4, with D tentatively TRBD1 (6 bases). V gave up 4 bases and J gave up 2 bases, with 14 bases separating them. Germline CDR1 is LGHNA and CDR2 is YNFKEQ. The CDR3 is 16 residues long. DNA for the CDR3: TGTGCCAGCAGCCTCACACAGGGAGGGACTAATGAAAAACTGTTTTTT. It yields the protein CASSLTQGGTNEKLFF.

The V and J genes are TRBV29-1 and TRBJ1-2, with D unclear. Germline V gene data show CDR1 as SQVTM and CDR2 as ANQGSEA. The CDR3 is made up of 13 amino acids. With 3 bases removed from V and 6 bases from J, the gap between germline ends came to 14 bases. The CDR3 protein is CSVEFLGRDGYTF. CDR3 coding DNA: TGCAGCGTTGAGTTTCTGGGGAGGGATGGCTACACCTTC. The full variable domain, rest sourced from reference TRBV29-1 and TRBJ1-2, is SAVISQKPSRDICQRGTSLTIQCQVDSQVTMMFWYRQQPGQSLTLIATANQGSEATYESGFVIDKFPISRPNLTFSTLTVSNMSPEDSSIYLCSVEFLGRDGYTFGSGTRLTVV.

This rearrangement joins TRBV7-2 to TRBJ1-4, with D possibly matching TRBD1 (5 bases). Germline V gene sequence: CDR1 SGHTA, CDR2 FQGNSA. This CDR3 is 16 amino acids long. V was pared by 1 base and J by 8 bases, with 17 bases between. CDR3 residues: CASSLDSGSGGEKLFF. DNA for the CDR3: TGTGCCAGCAGCTTAGATTCGGGATCCGGGGGAGAAAAACTGTTTTTT.

The rearrangement joins TRBV19 to TRBJ2-7; TRBD1 matches 8 bases. Germline CDR1 is LNHDA and CDR2 is SQIVND (reference sequence). This CDR3 contains 14 residues. After removal of 6 bases from V and 2 bases from J, the junction contained 6 bases not matched to a gene. The DNA of the CDR3 is TGTGCCAGTAGACCCGGACAGGGAGCCTACGAGCAGTACTTC. Translating it yields CASRPGQGAYEQYF.

In this sample, this clone turned up once. The chain couples TRBV27 to TRBJ2-7, with 11 bases aligning to TRBD2. CDR3 length equals 15 residues. Trimming took 6 bases from V and 1 from J; bases not matched to a gene: 5. The germline CDR1 and CDR2 sequences are MNHEY and SMNVEV (reference sequence). CDR3 coding DNA: TGTGCCAGCAGACAAGGGACTAGCGGTTCCTACGAGCAGTACTTC. This gives the protein CASRQGTSGSYEQYF.

This chain joins TRBV19 and TRBJ2-1, with TRBD2 matching over 9 bases. CDR1 and CDR2 from the germline V gene are LNHDA and SQIVND (reference sequence). The CDR3 covers 15 residues. With 7 bases clipped from V and 4 bases from J, the junction kept 8 bases outside the gene matches. Here the CDR3 DNA reads TGTGCCAGTAAACTCGGGACTAGCTCGTACAATGAGCAGTTCTTC. This codes for CASKLGTSSYNEQFF. Drawing the rest from reference TRBV19 and TRBJ2-1, the complete variable domain is DGGITQSPKYLFRKEGQNVTLSCEQNLNHDAMYWYRQDPGQGLRLIYYSQIVNDFQKGDIAEGYSVSREKKESFPLTVTSAQKNPTAFYLCASKLGTSSYNEQFFGPGTRLTVL.